This T cell receptor (beta chain) was found in a study of blood T cell repertoires in COVID-19. The wider study: PBMCs, B-cell-depleted T cells, or T cells were the source of the cDNA or gDNA that made up the material.

CDR1 is LGHNA and CDR2 is YSLEER in the germline V gene. Trimming took off 1 base at V and 6 bases at J, with 6 bases between the two ends. CDR3 length: 12 amino acids. How the authors handled the data: Nucleated cell number was recorded as an estimate derived from reference gene primer amplification. Here immunoSEQ multiplex PCR was the method, and the copy in TCRdb shows in-frame clones only, minus some. V, J and clone size were drawn from that table, and D and trimming were deduced from the DNA. This sample has tens of thousands of clones; more than 90% occur once, and the top ten carry approximately 0.35%.

The sequencing input was peripheral blood. The TCR originated in a man aged 45-65 years with COVID-19, enrolled during active disease. The V call is TRBV4-3, the J call TRBJ1-2; D not resolved. CDR3 in DNA: TGCGCCAGCAGCCAAGGGAGGGATGGCTACACCTTC. Translated: CASSQGRDGYTF.